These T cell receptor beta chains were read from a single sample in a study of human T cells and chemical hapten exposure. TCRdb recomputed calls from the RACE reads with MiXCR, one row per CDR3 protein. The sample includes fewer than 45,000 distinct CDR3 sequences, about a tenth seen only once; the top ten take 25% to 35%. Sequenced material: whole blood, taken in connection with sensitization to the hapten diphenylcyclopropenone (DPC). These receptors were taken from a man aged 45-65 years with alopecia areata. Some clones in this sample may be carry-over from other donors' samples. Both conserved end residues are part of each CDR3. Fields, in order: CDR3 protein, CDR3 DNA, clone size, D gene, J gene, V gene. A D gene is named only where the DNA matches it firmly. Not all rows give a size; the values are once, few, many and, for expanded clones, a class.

CAIRPEVGELFF,TGTGCCATCAGACCGGAGGTCGGGGAGCTGTTTTTT,once,.,TRBJ2-2,TRBV28
CASSFRDTDTQYF,TGCGCCAGCAGCTTTAGGGATACAGATACGCAGTATTTT,many,.,TRBJ2-3,TRBV5-1
CASSRDRGHSYEQYF,TGTGCCAGCAGCCGAGACAGGGGGCACTCCTACGAGCAGTACTTC,many,TRBD1,TRBJ2-7,TRBV28
CASSDVEDSPLHF,TGTGCCAGCAGTGACGTAGAGGATTCACCCCTCCACTTT,many,.,TRBJ1-6,TRBV6-4
CASSPPSGNYNEQFF,TGTGCCAGCAGCCCCCCCTCCGGAAACTACAATGAGCAGTTCTTC,.,.,TRBJ2-1,TRBV28
CASSPLWDRGPNTEAFF,TGTGCCAGCAGCCCCCTTTGGGACAGGGGACCGAACACTGAAGCTTTCTTT,.,TRBD1,TRBJ1-1,TRBV3-1
CASSLEAGGYEQYF,TGCGCCAGCAGCTTGGAGGCAGGGGGATACGAGCAGTACTTC,many,TRBD1,TRBJ2-7,TRBV5-1
CASGRLNTEAFF,TGTGCCAGCGGGCGTCTGAACACTGAAGCTTTCTTT,many,.,TRBJ1-1,TRBV9
CASNRAGSGTQYF,TGTGCCAGCAACAGGGCCGGGTCTGGGACCCAGTACTTC,few,.,TRBJ2-5,TRBV11-2
CSVTRPPPLSYEQYF,TGCAGCGTTACCCGACCGCCGCCGCTCTCCTACGAGCAGTACTTC,many,.,TRBJ2-7,TRBV29-1
CASSDPSGTGELFF,TGTGCCAGCAGTGACCCGTCTGGGACCGGGGAGCTGTTTTTT,.,.,TRBJ2-2,TRBV2
CSVDPGYGYTF,TGCAGCGTTGATCCGGGATATGGCTACACCTTC,.,.,TRBJ1-2,TRBV29-1
CSAIWDRGTDTQYF,TGCAGTGCAATTTGGGACAGGGGCACAGATACGCAGTATTTT,many,TRBD1,TRBJ2-3,TRBV20-1
CATREGTGNTGELFF,TGTGCCACCAGGGAAGGGACAGGGAACACCGGGGAGCTGTTTTTT,many,TRBD1,TRBJ2-2,TRBV24-1
CASMPAYNSPLHF,TGTGCCAGCATGCCGGCGTATAATTCACCCCTCCACTTT,many,.,TRBJ1-6,TRBV6-1
CSVEEGLRFIF,TGCAGCGTTGAGGAAGGACTCCGCTTTATCTTC,.,.,TRBJ2-1,TRBV29-1
CASSQDEGSGNTIYF,TGTGCCAGCAGCCAAGATGAAGGCTCTGGAAACACCATATATTTT,many,.,TRBJ1-3,TRBV3-1
CASSQDGGREQFF,TGTGCCAGCAGCCAAGATGGGGGTCGGGAGCAGTTCTTC,many,.,TRBJ2-1,TRBV4-2
CSARDRAFYGYTF,TGCAGTGCTAGAGACCGGGCTTTCTATGGCTACACCTTC,many,.,TRBJ1-2,TRBV20-1
CSASRTGMVDEQFF,TGCAGTGCTAGTCGGACAGGGATGGTGGATGAGCAGTTCTTC,many,TRBD1,TRBJ2-1,TRBV20-1
CASSLDQGPTGELFF,TGTGCCAGCAGTTTAGACCAGGGTCCCACCGGGGAGCTGTTTTTT,many,.,TRBJ2-2,TRBV12-3/TRBV12-4
CASSPPRYRQAYNSPLHF,TGTGCCAGCAGTCCCCCTCGGTATCGACAGGCGTATAATTCACCCCTCCACTTT,few,.,TRBJ1-6,TRBV6-5
CASSYTGDPFRDEQFF,TGTGCCAGCAGTTACACAGGGGACCCTTTCCGCGATGAGCAGTTCTTC,many,TRBD1,TRBJ2-1,TRBV7-9
CASTMGGRTGELFF,TGTGCCAGTACCATGGGCGGGCGCACCGGGGAGCTGTTTTTT,few,.,TRBJ2-2,TRBV19
CASSQDGTSGAPYNEQFF,TGTGCCAGCAGCCAAGATGGTACTAGCGGGGCCCCCTACAATGAGCAGTTCTTC,.,TRBD2,TRBJ2-1,TRBV4-2
CASSLTGADGYTF,TGCGCCAGCAGCTTGACGGGGGCCGACGGCTACACCTTC,.,.,TRBJ1-2,TRBV5-1
CASSGGRGSQETQYF,TGTGCCAGCAGCGGTGGCCGGGGGTCCCAAGAGACCCAGTACTTC,many,.,TRBJ2-5,TRBV7-2
CASNRRGSGNTIYF,TGTGCCAGCAACCGAAGGGGCAGTGGAAACACCATATATTTT,many,.,TRBJ1-3,TRBV7-9
CASSLAPNQETQYF,TGTGCCAGCAGTTTAGCCCCAAATCAAGAGACCCAGTACTTC,.,.,TRBJ2-5,TRBV28
CASSLGTGSTGELFF,TGTGCCAGCAGCTTAGGGACAGGGAGCACCGGGGAGCTGTTTTTT,many,TRBD1,TRBJ2-2,TRBV11-2
CSVLSGDEQFF,TGCAGCGTACTTTCTGGGGATGAGCAGTTCTTC,many,.,TRBJ2-1,TRBV29-1
CASSLGQTGGREQFF,TGTGCCAGCAGCTTAGGGCAGACAGGGGGGCGCGAGCAGTTCTTC,.,TRBD1,TRBJ2-1,TRBV11-2
CASSYTQGAKNIQYF,TGTGCCAGCAGCTATACACAGGGAGCCAAAAACATTCAGTACTTC,many,.,TRBJ2-4,TRBV7-2
CASSTRGGEQYF,TGTGCCAGTAGTACCAGGGGCGGGGAGCAGTACTTC,.,.,TRBJ2-7,TRBV19
CASRGLAESSYNEQFF,TGTGCCAGCAGGGGACTAGCCGAAAGCTCCTACAATGAGCAGTTCTTC,few,TRBD2,TRBJ2-1,TRBV12-3/TRBV12-4
CSAQSGTAFYNEQFF,TGCAGTGCGCAATCCGGGACAGCGTTCTACAATGAGCAGTTCTTC,few,TRBD1,TRBJ2-1,TRBV20-1
CASSQEDRLETQYF,TGTGCCAGCAGTCAAGAAGACAGGTTAGAGACCCAGTACTTC,few,.,TRBJ2-5,TRBV28
CASSTGQRNSPLHF,TGTGCCAGCAGCACCGGACAGAGGAATTCACCCCTCCACTTT,many,.,TRBJ1-6,TRBV13
CASSPHGTGTYNEQFF,TGTGCCAGCAGCCCTCACGGTACCGGGACTTACAATGAGCAGTTCTTC,.,.,TRBJ2-1,TRBV4-2
CSVETSGSSYNEQFF,TGCAGCGTTGAAACTAGCGGGAGCTCCTACAATGAGCAGTTCTTC,.,TRBD2,TRBJ2-1,TRBV29-1